The 20 T cell receptor beta chains below all came from one sample that was sequenced in a study of CD8+ T cells in alopecia areata. As to treatment: oral pan-JAK inhibitor, 5-10 mg twice daily. RNA extraction and reverse transcription yielded cDNA as sequencing template. Sequenced by immunoSEQ multiplex PCR; TCRdb stores in-frame clones only, minus some. The table includes approximately 170,000 clones, 50% to 65% detected once. This specimen was CD4+ T cells sorted from blood, taken at week 24, from a patient treated with tofacitinib. These receptors were collected from a human donor with alopecia areata.

The V and J genes are TRBV7-2 and TRBJ1-5, with no clear D. Germline V lookup: CDR1 SGHTA, CDR2 FQGNSA. The CDR3 loop spans 15 amino acids. The V end lost 2 bases, the J end lost 1 base, and 9 bases lay between the germline ends. CDR3 bases: TGTGCCAGCAGCTTACTCCCCCCCAGCAATCAGCCCCAGCATTTT. Encoded protein: CASSLLPPSNQPQHF. Full variable domain (missing parts from reference TRBV7-2 and TRBJ1-5): GAGVSQSPSNKVTEKGKDVELRCDPISGHTALYWYRQSLGQGLEFLIYFQGNSAPDKSGLPSDRFSAERTGGSVSTLTIQRTQQEDSAVYLCASSLLPPSNQPQHFGDGTRLSIL.

This clone was observed a handful of times. Other DNA sequences in the sample encode the same CDR3. The genes are TRBV7-9 and TRBJ2-7; tentative D call: TRBD2 (6 bases). V was shortened by 6 bases and J by 4 bases, with 10 bases between the two germline ends. CDR1 is SEHNR and CDR2 is FQNEAQ in the germline V gene (reference sequence). The CDR3 has 12 residues. In DNA, the CDR3 is TGTGCCAGCAGTTTTAGCGGTTACGAGCAGTACTTC. Protein: CASSFSGYEQYF.

The V call is TRBV23-1, the J call TRBJ2-3, with no clear D. TRBV23-1 is an ORF, and what it does is uncertain. The CDR3 totals 16 residues. Trimming stripped 7 bases from V and 1 base from J, with 18 bases between. The CDR3 region has the DNA TGCGCCAGCATTAGGATCGAGGACGGATGCACAGATACGCAGTATTTT. It encodes CASIRIEDGCTDTQYF.

The chain carries TRBV30 and TRBJ2-7, with 7 bases that match TRBD1. V lost 1 base to trimming and J lost 0 bases; unmatched junction nucleotides: 9. CDR1 GTSNPN and CDR2 SVGIG come from the germline V gene (reference sequence). The CDR3 length is 16 residues. The CDR3 spells CAWSGVRDRNSYEQYF. The CDR3 coding sequence is TGTGCCTGGAGTGGGGTGAGGGACAGAAACTCCTACGAGCAGTACTTC.

The genes are TRBV5-1 and TRBJ1-2, with TRBD1 matching 7 bases. V gave up 4 bases and J gave up 1 base; unmatched junction bases: 7. Germline loops: CDR1 SGHRS, CDR2 YFSETQ. The CDR3 consists of 15 residues. DNA for the CDR3: TGCGCCAGCAGCCCTCGGGACAGCAATAACTATGGCTACACCTTC. Amino acid sequence: CASSPRDSNNYGYTF. The entire variable domain, with the rest obtained from reference TRBV5-1 and TRBJ1-2, is as follows: KAGVTQTPRYLIKTRGQQVTLSCSPISGHRSVSWYQQTPGQGLQFLFEYFSETQRNKGNFPGRFSGRQFSNSRSEMNVSTLELGDSALYLCASSPRDSNNYGYTFGSGTRLTVV.

The chain is built from TRBV5-4 and TRBJ2-2, with D possibly being TRBD1 (6 bases). The CDR3 has 15 residues. The V and J ends lost 3 bases and 1 base respectively, with 10 bases between them. Looked up from germline, CDR1 is SGHNT and CDR2 is YYREEE (reference sequence). CDR3 loop: CASSSPTGNTGELFF. CDR3 in DNA: TGTGCCAGCAGCTCTCCGACAGGGAACACCGGGGAGCTGTTTTTT.

V gene TRBV30 combines with J gene TRBJ1-2; D possibly corresponds to TRBD1 (6 bases). The CDR3 length is 12 residues. V shed 1 base and J shed 6 bases, with 9 bases lying between them. Looked up from germline, CDR1 is GTSNPN and CDR2 is SVGIG (reference sequence). The DNA for the CDR3 is TGTGCCTGGAGTGGACAGGCCAATGGCTACACCTTC. Translated: CAWSGQANGYTF.

The V gene is TRBV5-5, the J gene TRBJ2-5; D might be TRBD1 (6 bases). The V end lost 4 bases, the J end lost 4 bases, and 14 bases lay between the germline ends. CDR3 length equals 14 residues. Per germline, CDR1 SGHKS and CDR2 YYEKEE (reference sequence). The CDR3 reads CASSPRTVPETQYF. Here the CDR3 DNA reads TGTGCCAGCAGCCCCCGGACAGTCCCAGAGACCCAGTACTTC.

The DNA of the CDR3 is TGTGCCAGCAGCTTGGTTCCGCAGGGCATTGGAAGCTACGAGCAGTACTTC. It yields the protein CASSLVPQGIGSYEQYF. The rearrangement links TRBV5-6 to TRBJ2-7, with a tentative D call TRBD1 (5 bases). Trimming removed 0 bases at V and 3 bases at J, with 19 bases between. The CDR3 extends over 17 amino acids. Germline V CDR1 and CDR2: SGHDT, YYEEEE.

V gene TRBV2 combines with J gene TRBJ2-3; D gene unclear. The CDR3 is 13 amino acids. Trimming left V 7 bases short and J 2 bases short, with 10 bases between. Germline assignment: CDR1 SNHLY and CDR2 FYNNEI. Here the CDR3 DNA reads TGTGCCAGCACCGGCAGTTTCACAGATACGCAGTATTTT. Translated, it gives CASTGSFTDTQYF.

In DNA, the CDR3 is TGCAGCGTTGACAGGCCCAGCACAGATACGCAGTATTTT. Translated, it gives CSVDRPSTDTQYF. V usage is TRBV29-1 and J usage is TRBJ2-3, with D unresolved. CDR3 length equals 13 residues. The germline gives CDR1 SQVTM, CDR2 ANQGSEA. Trimming stripped 3 bases from V and 0 bases from J, with 7 bases between.

V and J are TRBV5-1 and TRBJ2-3; TRBD2 is a possible D gene (6 bases). CDR3 length: 16 residues. V was cut by 0 bases and J by 1 base, with 12 bases left in between. Germline V gene sequence: CDR1 SGHRS, CDR2 YFSETQ. In DNA form, the CDR3 reads TGCGCCAGCAGCTTGGCCGACGCTAGCGGCACAGATACGCAGTATTTT. Its translation is CASSLADASGTDTQYF. The entire variable domain, with the rest obtained from reference TRBV5-1 and TRBJ2-3, is as follows: KAGVTQTPRYLIKTRGQQVTLSCSPISGHRSVSWYQQTPGQGLQFLFEYFSETQRNKGNFPGRFSGRQFSNSRSEMNVSTLELGDSALYLCASSLADASGTDTQYFGPGTRLTVL.

This rearrangement joins TRBV4-1 to TRBJ2-3; 13 bases match TRBD2. With V trimmed by 4 bases and J by 14 bases, 9 bases remained unmatched. The CDR3 loop spans 14 amino acids. CDR1 and CDR2 from the germline V gene are MGHRA and YSYEKL. The CDR3: CASSPEGTSGERYF. The CDR3 region has the DNA TGCGCCAGCAGCCCAGAGGGGACTAGCGGGGAGCGGTATTTT.

The chain joins TRBV30 to TRBJ1-2; 9 bases line up with TRBD1. V shed 3 bases, J shed 4 bases, and the junction held 12 bases outside the gene matches. The V gene's germline CDR1 is GTSNPN and CDR2 SVGIG (reference sequence). This CDR3 is built from 16 residues. The CDR3 spells CAWSRGQRDRVYGYTF. CDR3 bases: TGTGCCTGGAGCAGGGGACAAAGGGACAGGGTCTATGGCTACACCTTC.

The CDR3 DNA is TGCGCCAGCAACAGGGAGAAGAACACCGGGGAGCTGTTTTTT. It encodes CASNREKNTGELFF. The chain has TRBV23-1 and TRBJ2-2; tentatively, D is TRBD1 (6 bases). TRBV23-1 carries the ORF label, with uncertain function. This CDR3 comprises 14 residues. V lost 7 bases to trimming and J lost 1 base, with 10 bases between them.

This clone was observed a few times. The V and J genes are TRBV30 and TRBJ2-7; 8 bases are shared with TRBD1. The V and J ends lost 0 bases and 4 bases, in that order; junction bases with no gene match: 14. The CDR3 consists of 17 residues. The V gene's germline CDR1 is GTSNPN and CDR2 SVGIG (reference sequence). This CDR3 reads CAWSVRTGPYSAYEQYF. CDR3 coding DNA: TGTGCCTGGAGTGTGCGGACAGGGCCCTATAGTGCGTACGAGCAGTACTTC.

The chain carries TRBV29-1 and TRBJ2-3; 11 bases fit TRBD2. Losses at the gene ends were 6 bases for V and 2 bases for J; bases not matched to a gene: 4. This CDR3 is 14 amino acids long. Germline lookup yields CDR1 SQVTM and CDR2 ANQGSEA. The CDR3 nucleotides read TGCAGCGTGGGGACTAGCGGAACCACAGATACGCAGTATTTT. Translation: CSVGTSGTTDTQYF.

The chain employs TRBV29-1 and TRBJ2-5; TRBD2 matches 9 bases. The CDR3 runs 14 residues. Germline V gene sequence: CDR1 SQVTM, CDR2 ANQGSEA. The junction had 8 bases not matched to a gene; V was cut back by 6 bases and J by 3 bases. CDR3 amino acids: CSVAKRLAEETQYF. CDR3 in DNA: TGCAGCGTGGCCAAGAGACTAGCGGAAGAGACCCAGTACTTC.

This rearrangement joins TRBV29-1 to TRBJ2-6; TRBD2 aligns across 12 bases. The CDR3 is made up of 18 amino acids. In germline, CDR1 is SQVTM, CDR2 ANQGSEA. After removal of 6 bases from V and 0 bases from J, the junction contained 9 bases not matched to a gene. This CDR3 is CSVVETSGGHSGANVLTF. CDR3 in DNA: TGCAGCGTGGTCGAGACTAGCGGGGGACACTCTGGGGCCAACGTCCTGACTTTC.

This rearrangement joins TRBV2 to TRBJ2-3; D gene uncertain. This CDR3 is built from 12 residues. Germline-derived CDR1 and CDR2 are SNHLY and FYNNEI. V was shortened by 7 bases and J by 5 bases, with 10 bases between the two germline ends. This CDR3 is CASTRMEDTQYF. CDR3 nucleotide sequence: TGTGCCAGCACCAGGATGGAAGATACGCAGTATTTT.